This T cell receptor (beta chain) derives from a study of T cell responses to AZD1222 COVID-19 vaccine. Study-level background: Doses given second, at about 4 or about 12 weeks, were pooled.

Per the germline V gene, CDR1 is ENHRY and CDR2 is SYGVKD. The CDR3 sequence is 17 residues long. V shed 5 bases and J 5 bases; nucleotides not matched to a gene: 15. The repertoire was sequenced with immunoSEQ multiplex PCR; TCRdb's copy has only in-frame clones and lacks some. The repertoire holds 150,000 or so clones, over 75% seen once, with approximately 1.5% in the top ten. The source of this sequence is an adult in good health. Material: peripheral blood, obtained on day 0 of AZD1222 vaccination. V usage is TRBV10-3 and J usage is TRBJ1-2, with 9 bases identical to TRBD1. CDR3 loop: CAISLPQQGAAGYGYTF. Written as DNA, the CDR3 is TGTGCCATCAGTCTTCCACAACAGGGGGCAGCTGGATATGGCTACACCTTC.